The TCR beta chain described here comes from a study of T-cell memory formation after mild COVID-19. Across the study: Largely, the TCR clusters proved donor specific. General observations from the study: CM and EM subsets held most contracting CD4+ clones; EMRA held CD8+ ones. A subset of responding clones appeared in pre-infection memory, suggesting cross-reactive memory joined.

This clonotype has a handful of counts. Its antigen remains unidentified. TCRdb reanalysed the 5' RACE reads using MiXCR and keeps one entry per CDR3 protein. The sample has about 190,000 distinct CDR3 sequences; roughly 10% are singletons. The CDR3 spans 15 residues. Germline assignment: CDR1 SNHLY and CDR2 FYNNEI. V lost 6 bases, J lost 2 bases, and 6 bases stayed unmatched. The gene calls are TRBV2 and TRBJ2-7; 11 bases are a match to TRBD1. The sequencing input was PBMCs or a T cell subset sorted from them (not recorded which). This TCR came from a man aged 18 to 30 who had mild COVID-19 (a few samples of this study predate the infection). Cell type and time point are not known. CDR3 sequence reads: CASRNPGQGAYEQYF. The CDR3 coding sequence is TGTGCCAGCAGAAATCCGGGACAGGGGGCCTACGAGCAGTACTTC.